This T cell receptor (beta chain) was retrieved from a study of blood T cell repertoires in COVID-19. In the study overall: There were acute and convalescent COVID-19 samples, and they came from the United States, Italy and Spain.

As handled by the study authors: Reference gene primer amplification in the assay estimated nucleated cell counts. Sequencing used immunoSEQ multiplex PCR; TCRdb keeps in-frame clones, though not all of them. Clone size and V and J calls were adopted from that table, with D and trimming inferred from the DNA. There are 200,000 to 300,000 clones in the sample; about 89% occur only once, and approximately 9.8% lies in the top ten. Germline lookup yields CDR1 SGHAT and CDR2 FQNNGV. CDR3 length equals 16 residues. The V gene lost 5 bases and the J gene lost 2 bases, with 19 bases spanning the gap. What was sequenced was peripheral blood. The receptor's source is a man aged 40-50 years who had recovered from COVID-19. The gene calls are TRBV11-2 and TRBJ2-7; tentative D call: TRBD1 (6 bases). The CDR3 coding sequence is TGTGCCAGCAGCCCCCACCTGGACAGCCGACCCTACGAGCAGTACTTC. Translation gives CASSPHLDSRPYEQYF.